These 7 T cell receptor beta chains came from one sample sequenced in a study of T cell repertoires in cytomegalovirus infection. TCRdb re-called the reads through MiXCR, storing one row per CDR3 protein. Of tens of thousands of distinct CDR3 sequences listed, under 5% are singletons. The sample consisted of PBMCs. The receptors stem from a human donor in good health (CMV status not recorded). Some clones in this sample may be carry-over from other donors' samples.

This clonotype was observed at least ten times. The chain uses TRBV6-2 or TRBV6-3 and TRBJ1-1, with D unresolved. The ends were cut back, 2 bases at V and 1 base at J, with 8 bases in the middle. This CDR3 contains 14 residues. Germline loops: CDR1 MNHEY, CDR2 SVGEGT. The CDR3 DNA reads TGTGCCAGCAGTTACACGGCCCCGAACACTGAAGCTTTCTTT. This sequence encodes CASSYTAPNTEAFF.

This clonotype has at least ten counts. CDR3 DNA sequence: TGTGCCAGCAGCTCAGGACAGGGGCACGAGACCCAGTACTTC. It yields the protein CASSSGQGHETQYF. V usage is TRBV7-2 and J usage is TRBJ2-5, with 9 bases identical to TRBD1. From germline, CDR1 is SGHTA and CDR2 FQGNSA. CDR3 length: 14 amino acids. With V trimmed by 4 bases and J by 5 bases, 5 bases remained unmatched.

This clonotype showed up many times. CDR3 loop: CASSQTDRGTEAFF. In nucleotides, the CDR3 is TGTGCCAGCAGTCAGACGGACAGGGGCACTGAAGCTTTCTTT. V and J are TRBV7-2 and TRBJ1-1; 9 positions agree with TRBD1. From germline, CDR1 is SGHTA and CDR2 FQGNSA. The V and J ends lost 6 bases and 4 bases, in that order; junction bases with no gene match: 6. The CDR3 has 14 amino acids.

This clonotype was seen many times. CDR3 protein: CASSPNWGTVQYF. CDR3 bases: TGTGCCAGCAGCCCCAACTGGGGGACGGTCCAGTACTTC. The gene calls are TRBV7-8 and TRBJ2-5, with D perhaps matching TRBD1 or TRBD2 (5 bases each). The CDR3 sequence is 13 residues long. Trimming took off 5 bases at V and 10 bases at J, with 17 bases between the two ends. Looked up from germline, CDR1 is SGHVS and CDR2 is FQNEAQ. The full variable domain, with the rest looked up from reference TRBV7-8 and TRBJ2-5, is GAGVSQSPRYKVAKRGQDVALRCDPISGHVSLFWYQQALGQGPEFLTYFQNEAQLDKSGLPSDRFFAERPEGSVSTLKIQRTQQEDSAVYLCASSPNWGTVQYFGPGTRLLVL.

This clonotype came up many times. The chain joins TRBV4-3 to TRBJ2-1; D unresolved. CDR1 and CDR2 from the germline V gene are LGHNA and YSLEER. V lost 1 base and J lost 7, with 5 bases in between. This CDR3 is built from 12 residues. The CDR3: CASSQGGNEQFF. The CDR3 region has the DNA TGCGCCAGCAGCCAAGGGGGAAATGAGCAGTTCTTC.

This clonotype came up a few times. The rearrangement links TRBV18 to TRBJ1-1; no reliable D call. V lost 3 bases and J lost 0, with 8 bases in between. This CDR3 contains 14 residues. Germline V lookup: CDR1 KGHSH, CDR2 LQKENI. The CDR3, as DNA: TGTGCCAGCTCACCGTCAGAATTGAACACTGAAGCTTTCTTT. Translation gives CASSPSELNTEAFF.

This clonotype was detected many times. This chain links TRBV28 with TRBJ2-3; maybe TRBD1 (6 bases). V was shortened by 6 bases and J by 2 bases, with 15 bases between the two germline ends. This CDR3 has 15 residues. CDR1 is MDHEN and CDR2 is SYDVKM in the germline V gene. CDR3 region: CASSPNRVPTDTQYF. The CDR3 nucleotides are TGTGCCAGCAGCCCGAACAGGGTACCCACAGATACGCAGTATTTT.